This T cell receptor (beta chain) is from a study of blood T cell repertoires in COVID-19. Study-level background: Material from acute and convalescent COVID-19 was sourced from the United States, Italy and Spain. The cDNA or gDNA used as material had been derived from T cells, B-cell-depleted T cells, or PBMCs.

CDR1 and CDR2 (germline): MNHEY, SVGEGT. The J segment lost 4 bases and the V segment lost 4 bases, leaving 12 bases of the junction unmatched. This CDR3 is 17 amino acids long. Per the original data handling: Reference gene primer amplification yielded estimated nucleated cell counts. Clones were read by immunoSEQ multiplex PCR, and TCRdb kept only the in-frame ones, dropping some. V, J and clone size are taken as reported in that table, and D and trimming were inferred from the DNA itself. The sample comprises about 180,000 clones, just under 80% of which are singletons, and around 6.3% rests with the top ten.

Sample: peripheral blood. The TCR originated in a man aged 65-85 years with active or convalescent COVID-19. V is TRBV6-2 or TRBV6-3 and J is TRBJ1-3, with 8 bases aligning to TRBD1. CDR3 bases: TGTGCCAGCAGTTTCCGGGGAAGGACAGGGAGAGGAAACACCATATATTTT. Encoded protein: CASSFRGRTGRGNTIYF.